A single sample gave rise to the 5 T cell receptor beta chains below, sequenced in a study of blood T cell repertoires in COVID-19. Repertoires were generated with immunoSEQ multiplex PCR, while TCRdb's copy carries only in-frame clones and drops some. The table records about 380,000 clones, roughly nine tenths of them present only once. Material: peripheral blood. These TCRs come from a man aged 40-50 years with acute or convalescent COVID-19.

V is TRBV5-6 and J is TRBJ1-6; TRBD1 matches 7 bases. Germline lookup yields CDR1 SGHDT and CDR2 YYEEEE. J gave up 9 bases and V 0 bases, and 6 bases lay outside the gene matches. The CDR3 is 15 amino acids. The CDR3 is CASSLEWTGGSPLHF. CDR3 coding DNA: TGTGCCAGCAGCTTGGAGTGGACAGGAGGTTCACCCCTCCACTTT.

J is TRBJ1-1 and V is TRBV18; 10 bases match TRBD1. The CDR3 runs to 16 residues. Germline lookup yields CDR1 KGHSH and CDR2 LQKENI. The V and J ends lost 3 bases and 1 base, in that order; junction bases with no gene match: 5. CDR3 nucleotides: TGTGCCAGCTCACCCTCCCGACAGGGGGCGAACACTGAAGCTTTCTTT. This sequence encodes CASSPSRQGANTEAFF.

The V gene is TRBV21-1, the J gene TRBJ2-4; TRBD2 reflects the table's D call only, with no check against the DNA. TRBV21-1 is an annotated pseudogene. There are 17 residues in the CDR3. CDR3 loop: CASSKGRLAEVKNIQYF. The CDR3 DNA follows: TGTGCCAGCAGCAAAGGACGGCTAGCGGAAGTAAAAAACATTCAGTACTTC.

The chain employs TRBV27 and TRBJ2-1, with 12 bases that match TRBD2. CDR1 and CDR2 (germline): MNHEY, SMNVEV (reference sequence). The CDR3 is 16 amino acids. With 6 bases clipped from V and 6 bases from J, the junction kept 9 bases outside the gene matches. The CDR3 loop reads CASSSQTSGGINEQFF. The DNA of the CDR3 is TGTGCCAGCAGCTCACAGACTAGCGGGGGAATCAATGAGCAGTTCTTC.

The chain combines TRBV19 with TRBJ2-7; 7 bases fit TRBD2. This CDR3 is 15 amino acids long. V shed 1 base, J shed 2 bases, and the junction held 5 bases outside the gene matches. The V gene's germline CDR1 is LNHDA and CDR2 SQIVND (reference sequence). For the CDR3, the DNA is TGTGCCAGTAGTATAGTCTCTGCGGGGGCCTACGAGCAGTACTTC. As protein: CASSIVSAGAYEQYF.